This passage covers 25 T cell receptor beta chains from one sample sequenced in a study of T cell responses to AZD1222 COVID-19 vaccine (dated by TCRdb to the early 2020s). Read against the paper, the sample's time point label means: about 28 days (+/-7) after the second vaccine dose. Libraries were made using the immunoSEQ multiplex PCR assay. This immuneACCESS table, as held by TCRdb, lists in-frame sequences with V and J called but not all clones. Of the missing ones, under half trace to an unresolved V gene in checked studies; the others have no known cause. The sample table shows fewer than 150,000 clones, and 88% are seen once. Over 3% of the sample comes from the top ten. The sample in question was peripheral blood, obtained 28 days after the second AZD1222 dose. All receptors come from an adult who received the AZD1222 COVID-19 vaccine.

The chain carries TRBV7-2 and TRBJ2-1; TRBD2 agrees at 11 bases. CDR3 size: 15 residues. Per the germline V gene, CDR1 is SGHTA and CDR2 is FQGNSA. J lost 5 bases, V lost 3 bases, and 3 bases had no gene match. CDR3 loop: CASSFLAGGNNEQFF. The CDR3, as DNA: TGTGCCAGCAGCTTCCTAGCGGGGGGAAACAATGAGCAGTTCTTC.

The chain links TRBV5-1 to TRBJ2-5; no clear D gene. V was cut by 4 bases and J by 5 bases, with 18 bases left in between. Germline V gene sequence: CDR1 SGHRS, CDR2 YFSETQ. The length of the CDR3 is 15 residues. The CDR3 bases are TGCGCCAGCAGCGGATTCCCGGGTTCCGGGGAGACCCAGTACTTC. Protein sequence: CASSGFPGSGETQYF.

The chain is built from TRBV5-4 and TRBJ2-2, with TRBD1 as a possible D gene (5 bases). This CDR3 region has 14 residues. Deletions cut 4 bases from V and 4 bases from J, with 11 bases between. Per germline, CDR1 SGHNT and CDR2 YYREEE (reference sequence). CDR3 bases: TGTGCCAGCAGCATCGACAGTCTCACCGGGGAGCTGTTTTTT. Translated, it gives CASSIDSLTGELFF.

V usage is TRBV7-8 and J usage is TRBJ1-5, with a tentative D call TRBD1 (6 bases). The V and J ends lost 0 bases and 0 bases respectively, with 9 bases between them. Germline V gene sequence: CDR1 SGHVS, CDR2 FQNEAQ. This CDR3 comprises 16 residues. For the CDR3, the DNA is TGTGCCAGCAGCTTAGCGCCAGGGGTTAGCAATCAGCCCCAGCATTTT. Protein: CASSLAPGVSNQPQHF.

The chain joins TRBV18 to TRBJ2-1, with D tentatively TRBD2 (6 bases). This CDR3 spans 15 amino acids. Trimming took off 4 bases at V and 3 bases at J, with 13 bases between the two ends. Germline lookup yields CDR1 KGHSH and CDR2 LQKENI. The DNA for the CDR3 is TGTGCCAGCTCACGGTCTTCGGGGGACTACAATGAGCAGTTCTTC. It is translated as CASSRSSGDYNEQFF.

This clone turned up a few times. V usage is TRBV24-1 and J usage is TRBJ2-1; 14 positions match TRBD2. The CDR3 length is 16 residues. V was clipped by 12 bases and J by 8 bases; unmatched bases: 14. Germline V CDR1 and CDR2: KGHDR, SFDVKD. CDR3 bases: TGTGCCGCCCTAAACGGGACTAGCGGGAGAGTCGATGAGCAGTTCTTC. It is translated as CAALNGTSGRVDEQFF.

This clone was counted between two and nine times. The chain links TRBV28 to TRBJ2-7; tentatively, D is TRBD2 (5 bases). Germline CDR1 is MDHEN and CDR2 is SYDVKM. This CDR3 region has 18 residues. V gave up 5 bases and J gave up 2 bases, with 25 bases separating them. The CDR3, as DNA: TGTGCCAGCAGTCCATACATACTAGGGCGAGGAACGACCTACGAGCAGTACTTC. Translating gives CASSPYILGRGTTYEQYF.

V and J are TRBV10-1 and TRBJ1-1; D remains ambiguous. CDR1 is WNHNN and CDR2 is SYGVQD in the germline V gene (reference sequence). Trimming pared 2 bases from V and 2 bases from J, leaving 6 bases between. The CDR3 is made up of 13 amino acids. The CDR3 loop is CASSEEVNTEAFF. CDR3 bases: TGCGCCAGCAGTGAGGAGGTTAACACTGAAGCTTTCTTT.

The gene calls are TRBV6-5 and TRBJ1-1; D is uncertain. Trimming took 0 bases from V and 1 from J, leaving 6 bases between them. The CDR3 runs to 14 residues. From germline, CDR1 is MNHEY and CDR2 SVGAGI. CDR3 sequence reads: CASSYSQPNTEAFF. The CDR3 nucleotides read TGTGCCAGCAGTTACTCGCAGCCGAACACTGAAGCTTTCTTT.

This chain uses TRBV5-1 with TRBJ1-6, with a possible D match to TRBD1 (5 bases). The CDR3 is 14 residues long. Trimming removed 5 bases from V and 8 bases from J, with 14 bases in between. CDR1 is SGHRS and CDR2 is YFSETQ in the germline V gene. The CDR3 nucleotides read TGCGCCAGCAGGGAATGGGGGGAGGATTCACCCCTCCACTTT. Encoded protein: CASREWGEDSPLHF.

Comment on this clone: Other DNA sequences in the sample encode the same CDR3. The genes are TRBV3-1 (or the pseudogene TRBV3-2) and TRBJ1-1; tentatively, D is TRBD1 (5 bases). Trimming cost V 0 bases and J 4 bases, with 6 bases left between them. The CDR3 loop spans 13 amino acids. Germline CDR1 LGHDT, CDR2 YNNKEL (reference sequence). The DNA for the CDR3 is TGTGCCAGCAGCCAAGAGGGGGGCACTGAAGCTTTCTTT. This encodes CASSQEGGTEAFF.

For this clone: Germline and junction disagree at one end, which may indicate a read error. The chain couples TRBV7-7 to TRBJ2-2; 8 nucleotides line up with TRBD1. Germline loops: CDR1 SSHAT, CDR2 FNYEAQ (reference sequence). The length of the CDR3 is 13 residues. In DNA, the CDR3 is TGTGCTAGCAGCGCGGACAGGGCCGGGGAGCTGTTTTTT. It is translated as CASSADRAGELFF.

The chain joins TRBV18 to TRBJ1-1, with a possible D match to TRBD1 (6 bases). V dropped 3 bases and J dropped 8 bases, with 13 bases sitting between them. There are 13 residues in the CDR3. In germline, CDR1 is KGHSH, CDR2 LQKENI. The DNA of the CDR3 is TGTGCCAGCTCACCGGACAGTCTGATGGAAGCTTTCTTT. Its translation: CASSPDSLMEAFF.

V and J are TRBV7-9 and TRBJ1-3; D not certain. This CDR3 spans 11 amino acids. Germline V gene lookup returns CDR1 SEHNR and CDR2 FQNEAQ (reference sequence). Trimming took off 6 bases at V and 5 bases at J, with 5 bases between the two ends. In DNA, the CDR3 is TGTGCCAGCAGGACGAGAAACACCATATATTTT. Residues: CASRTRNTIYF.

This chain uses TRBV30 with TRBJ1-3; possibly TRBD1 for D (5 bases). CDR1 is GTSNPN and CDR2 is SVGIG in the germline V gene (reference sequence). The ends were cut back, 3 bases at V and 4 bases at J, with 13 bases in the middle. The CDR3 runs 14 residues. The CDR3 protein is CAWRAGGRGNTIYF. In nucleotides, the CDR3 is TGTGCCTGGAGGGCCGGGGGTAGGGGAAACACCATATATTTT.

The CDR3 region has the DNA TGTGCCAGCAGCCCAGGATCCTCCTCAGATACGCAGTATTTT. It specifies CASSPGSSSDTQYF. The chain recombines TRBV7-3 with TRBJ2-3; D not certain. With 5 bases removed from V and 4 bases from J, the gap between germline ends came to 13 bases. Germline V CDR1 and CDR2: SGHTA, FQGTGA. This CDR3 spans 14 amino acids.

The CDR3 nucleotides are TGTGCCGCCGCCCAGCCGGGACAGGGAAACTATGGCTACACCTTC. Its protein is CAAAQPGQGNYGYTF. The genes are TRBV10-3 and TRBJ1-2; TRBD1 agrees at 9 bases. V shed 11 bases, J shed 2 bases, and the junction held 12 bases outside the gene matches. The germline gives CDR1 ENHRY, CDR2 SYGVKD. The CDR3 length is 15 residues.

The chain links TRBV11-3 to TRBJ2-1, with D perhaps TRBD2 (7 bases). Trimming cost V 1 base and J 2 bases, with 12 bases left between them. Per germline, CDR1 SGHNT and CDR2 YENEEA. CDR3 length: 16 residues. CDR3 in amino acids: CASSLGWEGAYNEQFF. The CDR3 bases are TGTGCCAGCAGCTTAGGGTGGGAGGGGGCCTACAATGAGCAGTTCTTC.

This clone occurred a few times. This chain joins TRBV7-9 and TRBJ1-2; no definite D call. Per germline, CDR1 SEHNR and CDR2 FQNEAQ (reference sequence). Trimming pared 5 bases from V and 6 bases from J, leaving 7 bases between. The CDR3 runs to 11 residues. CDR3 nucleotides: TGTGCCAGCAGCCATCTGGATGGCTACACCTTC. This sequence encodes CASSHLDGYTF.

The V call is TRBV27, the J call TRBJ2-6; 7 bases are a match to TRBD2. From germline, CDR1 is MNHEY and CDR2 SMNVEV (reference sequence). The V gene end was trimmed by 6 bases and the J gene end by 0 bases; junction bases not matched to a gene: 14. The CDR3 has 19 residues. The CDR3 is CASRRTPGGSHSGANVLTF. The CDR3 DNA sequence: TGTGCCAGCAGGCGGACCCCGGGGGGATCCCACTCTGGGGCCAACGTCCTGACTTTC.

V is TRBV9 and J is TRBJ2-5; 7 positions match TRBD2. Germline values: CDR1 SGDLS, CDR2 YYNGEE. V was pared by 4 bases and J by 5 bases, with 8 bases of the junction left unmatched. This CDR3 spans 14 amino acids. Here the CDR3 reads CASSPRLAPETQYF. In DNA form, the CDR3 reads TGTGCCAGCAGCCCCCGACTAGCCCCGGAGACCCAGTACTTC.

The chain is built from TRBV5-4 and TRBJ1-4; D remains ambiguous. V lost 3 bases, J lost 8 bases, and 11 bases lay in between. Germline values: CDR1 SGHNT, CDR2 YYREEE (reference sequence). The CDR3 runs to 13 residues. CDR3 sequence (DNA): TGTGCCAGCAGCTGGCAGGAGGGAGAAAAACTGTTTTTT. Protein product: CASSWQEGEKLFF.

The J gene is TRBJ1-5, the V gene TRBV7-2; D is ambiguous. Trimming left V 3 bases short and J 0 bases short, with 9 bases between. The CDR3 contains 15 residues. Per germline, CDR1 SGHTA and CDR2 FQGNSA. CDR3 coding DNA: TGTGCCAGCAGCTTGGACGGAAATAGCAATCAGCCCCAGCATTTT. Translation: CASSLDGNSNQPQHF. The full variable domain, rest sourced from reference TRBV7-2 and TRBJ1-5, is GAGVSQSPSNKVTEKGKDVELRCDPISGHTALYWYRQSLGQGLEFLIYFQGNSAPDKSGLPSDRFSAERTGGSVSTLTIQRTQQEDSAVYLCASSLDGNSNQPQHFGDGTRLSIL.

This chain joins TRBV5-1 and TRBJ1-6; 10 nucleotides match TRBD1. The junction had 8 bases not matched to a gene; V was cut back by 4 bases and J by 7 bases. This CDR3 spans 16 amino acids. Germline V lookup: CDR1 SGHRS, CDR2 YFSETQ. CDR3 bases: TGCGCCAGCAGCGGGGGACAGGGGCCGGACAATTCACCCCTCCACTTT. It codes for CASSGGQGPDNSPLHF.

V is TRBV18 and J is TRBJ1-5, with 7 bases lining up with TRBD1. Germline assignment: CDR1 KGHSH and CDR2 LQKENI. The CDR3 covers 15 residues. Trimming cost V 3 bases and J 2 bases; bases outside gene matches: 4. CDR3 sequence reads: CASSPTTGGNQPQHF. The CDR3 nucleotides are TGTGCCAGCTCACCGACTACAGGGGGCAATCAGCCCCAGCATTTT.